This T cell receptor (beta chain) came from a study of T cells in Graves' hyperthyroidism and ophthalmopathy. This clonotype has more than one count but fewer than ten. The authors deemed Graves' hyperthyroidism stable absent ophthalmopathy progression within 18 months. Pregnant or lactating patients were excluded, as were those with uncontrolled infection or other autoimmune disease. The study based diagnoses on clinical symptoms, serum thyroxine and TRAb, thyroid ultrasound and orbital computed tomography. Amplified TCR beta CDR3 regions derived from RNA transcripts. Researchers ran a first-round RT-PCR on the TCR CDR3 using the HTBI primer set. TCRdb itself ran the multiplex PCR reads through MiXCR, one entry per CDR3 protein. Of roughly 750,000 distinct CDR3 sequences in the sample, about 17% were seen once. Input material: blood. The origin of this receptor is a man in his late teens or twenties with Graves' hyperthyroidism.

The CDR3 loop reads CSAPSGRSMDEQFF. DNA for the CDR3: TGCAGTGCTCCTAGCGGGAGGTCTATGGATGAGCAGTTCTTC. The rearrangement joins TRBV20-1 to TRBJ2-1; TRBD2 matches 11 bases. Germline V lookup: CDR1 DFQATT, CDR2 SNEGSKA (reference sequence). This CDR3 is built from 14 residues. Germline trimming cut 5 bases from V and 8 bases from J; bases unmatched to any gene: 8.